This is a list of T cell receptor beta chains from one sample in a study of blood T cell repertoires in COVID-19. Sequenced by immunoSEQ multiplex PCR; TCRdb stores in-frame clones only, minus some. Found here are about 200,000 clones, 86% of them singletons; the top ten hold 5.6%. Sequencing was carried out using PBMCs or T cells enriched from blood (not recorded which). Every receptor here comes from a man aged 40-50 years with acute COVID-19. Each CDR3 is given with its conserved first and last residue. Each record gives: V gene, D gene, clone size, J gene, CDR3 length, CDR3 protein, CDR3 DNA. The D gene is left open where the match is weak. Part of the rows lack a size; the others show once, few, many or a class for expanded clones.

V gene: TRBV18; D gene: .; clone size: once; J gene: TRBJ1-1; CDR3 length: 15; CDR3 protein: CASSPPGRGRPEAFF; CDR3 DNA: TGTGCCAGCTCACCACCCGGCAGGGGTCGTCCAGAAGCTTTCTTT
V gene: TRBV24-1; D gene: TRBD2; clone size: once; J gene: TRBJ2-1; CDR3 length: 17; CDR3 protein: CATSRPGGTIAYNEQFF; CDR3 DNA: TGTGCCACCAGTCGACCCGGCGGGACTATAGCCTACAATGAGCAGTTCTTC
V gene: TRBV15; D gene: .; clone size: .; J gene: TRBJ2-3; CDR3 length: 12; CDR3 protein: CATSRLEDTQYF; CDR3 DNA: TGTGCCACCAGCAGACTGGAGGATACGCAGTATTTT
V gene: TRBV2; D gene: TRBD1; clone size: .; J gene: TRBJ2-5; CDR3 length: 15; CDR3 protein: CASREQGAREETQYF; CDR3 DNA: TGTGCCAGCAGAGAACAGGGGGCGAGAGAAGAGACCCAGTACTTC
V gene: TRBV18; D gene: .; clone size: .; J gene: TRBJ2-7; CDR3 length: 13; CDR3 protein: CASSPEQGGEQYF; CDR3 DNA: TGTGCCAGCTCACCAGAACAGGGCGGCGAGCAGTACTTC
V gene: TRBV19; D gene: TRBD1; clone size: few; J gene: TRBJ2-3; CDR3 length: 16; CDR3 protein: CASSLLTGGGKDTQYF; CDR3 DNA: TGTGCCAGTAGTTTGTTAACAGGGGGCGGTAAGGATACGCAGTATTTT
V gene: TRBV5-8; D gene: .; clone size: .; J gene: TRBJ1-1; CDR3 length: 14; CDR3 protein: CASSLGAMNTEAFF; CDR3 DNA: TGTGCCAGCAGCTTGGGGGCGATGAACACTGAAGCTTTCTTT
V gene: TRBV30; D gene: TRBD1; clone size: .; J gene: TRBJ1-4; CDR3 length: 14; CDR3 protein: CAWSSGGLREKLFF; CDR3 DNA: TGTGCCTGGAGTTCAGGGGGCTTGAGGGAAAAACTGTTTTTT
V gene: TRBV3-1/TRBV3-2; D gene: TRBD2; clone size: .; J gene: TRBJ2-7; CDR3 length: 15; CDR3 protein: CASSAGTSGSYEQYF; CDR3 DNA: TGTGCCAGCAGCGCCGGGACTAGCGGGAGTTACGAGCAGTACTTC
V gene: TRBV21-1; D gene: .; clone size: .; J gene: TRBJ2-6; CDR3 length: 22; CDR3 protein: CASSKEVGYRDRVFSGANVLTF; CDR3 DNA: TGTGCCAGCAGCAAAGAAGTGGGGTACCGGGACAGGGTATTTTCTGGGGCCAACGTCCTGACTTTC
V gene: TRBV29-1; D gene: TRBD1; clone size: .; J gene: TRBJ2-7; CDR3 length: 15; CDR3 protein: CSVVKRDRASYEQYF; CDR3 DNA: TGCAGCGTTGTGAAAAGGGACAGGGCGTCCTACGAGCAGTACTTC
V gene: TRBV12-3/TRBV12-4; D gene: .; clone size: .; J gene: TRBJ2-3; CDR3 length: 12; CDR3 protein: CASSRIGDTQYF; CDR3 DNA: TGTGCCAGCAGCCGAATCGGAGATACGCAGTATTTT
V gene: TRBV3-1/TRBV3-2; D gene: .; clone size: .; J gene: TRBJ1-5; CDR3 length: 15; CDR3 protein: CASSQNSAVNQPQHF; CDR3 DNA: TGTGCCAGCAGCCAAAATTCTGCGGTAAATCAGCCCCAGCATTTT
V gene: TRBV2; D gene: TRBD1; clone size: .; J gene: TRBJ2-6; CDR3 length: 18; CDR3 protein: CASSASRTGRSGANVLTF; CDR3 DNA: TGTGCCAGCAGTGCCTCAAGGACAGGGCGCTCTGGGGCCAACGTCCTGACTTTC
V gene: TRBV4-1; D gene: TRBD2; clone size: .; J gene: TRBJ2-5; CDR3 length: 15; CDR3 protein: CASSQTLAEQETQYF; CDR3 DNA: TGCGCCAGCAGCCAAACACTAGCGGAGCAAGAGACCCAGTACTTC
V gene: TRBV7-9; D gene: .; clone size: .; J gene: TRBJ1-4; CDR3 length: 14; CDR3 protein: CASSFQQYREKLFF; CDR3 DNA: TGTGCCAGCAGCTTTCAACAGTATCGGGAAAAACTGTTTTTT
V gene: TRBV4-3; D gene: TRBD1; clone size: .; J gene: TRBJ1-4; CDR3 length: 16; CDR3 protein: CASSQEGGQGYEKLFF; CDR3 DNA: TGCGCCAGCAGCCAAGAAGGCGGACAGGGGTATGAAAAACTGTTTTTT
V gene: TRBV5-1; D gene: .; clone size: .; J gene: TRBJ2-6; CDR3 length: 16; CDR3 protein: CASSPPDTSGANVLTF; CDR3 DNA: TGCGCCAGCAGTCCTCCCGACACCTCTGGGGCCAACGTCCTGACTTTC
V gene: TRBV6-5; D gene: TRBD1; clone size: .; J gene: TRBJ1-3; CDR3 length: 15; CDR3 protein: CASSYDRGAGNTIYF; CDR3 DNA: TGTGCCAGCAGTTACGACAGGGGAGCTGGAAACACCATATATTTT
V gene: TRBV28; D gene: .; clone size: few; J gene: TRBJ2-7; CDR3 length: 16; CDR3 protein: CASSAQTLAHSYEQYF; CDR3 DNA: TGTGCCAGCAGTGCTCAGACCCTAGCGCACTCCTACGAGCAGTACTTC
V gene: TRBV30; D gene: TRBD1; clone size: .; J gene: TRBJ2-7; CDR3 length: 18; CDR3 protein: CAWAGGTGTQSGTYEQYF; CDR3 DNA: TGTGCCTGGGCAGGCGGGACAGGGACCCAAAGCGGGACCTACGAGCAGTACTTC
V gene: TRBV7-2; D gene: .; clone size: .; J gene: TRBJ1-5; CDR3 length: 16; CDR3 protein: CASSLFSTGRNQPQHF; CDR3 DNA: TGTGCCAGCAGCTTATTTAGCACAGGACGAAATCAGCCCCAGCATTTT